The 6 T cell receptor beta chains listed next were all sequenced from one sample in a study of cytomegalovirus exposure and HLA in healthy donors. PCR amplification relied on 60 Vbeta primers (plus 13 Jbeta primers). Some clones are missing from TCRdb's copy, which holds only in-frame ones; the method was immunoSEQ multiplex PCR. The table has 150,000 to 250,000 clones, approximately 78% seen once. Sequencing was carried out using PBMCs. The receptors shown here come from a woman aged 45-59 years in good health and CMV-seropositive.

V gene TRBV6-5 combines with J gene TRBJ2-7; 11 bases agree with TRBD1. CDR3 length: 14 residues. Germline CDR1 and CDR2: MNHEY and SVGAGI. The V gene end was trimmed by 10 bases and the J gene end by 3 bases; junction bases not matched to a gene: 8. The chain's CDR3 is CATSRGTGGYEQYF. CDR3 bases: TGTGCCACTTCCCGGGGGACAGGGGGCTACGAGCAGTACTTC.

The gene calls are TRBV5-1 and TRBJ2-7, with TRBD1 as a possible D gene (6 bases). The germline V gene has CDR1 SGHRS and CDR2 YFSETQ. V lost 1 base, J lost 2 bases, and 10 bases lay in between. CDR3 length: 14 amino acids. DNA of the CDR3: TGCGCCAGCAGCTTGCTAGGACAGCCCTACGAGCAGTACTTC. The encoded protein is CASSLLGQPYEQYF.

The V call is TRBV30, the J call TRBJ2-5, with D hard to call. The CDR3 consists of 14 residues. The ends were cut back, 0 bases at V and 1 base at J, with 9 bases in the middle. Germline lookup yields CDR1 GTSNPN and CDR2 SVGIG (reference sequence). CDR3 nucleotide sequence: TGTGCCTGGAGTGTACTTAGCCTCCAAGAGACCCAGTACTTC. This encodes CAWSVLSLQETQYF. The full variable domain, rest sourced from reference TRBV30 and TRBJ2-5, is SQTIHQWPATLVQPVGSPLSLECTVEGTSNPNLYWYRQAAGRGLQLLFYSVGIGQISSEVPQNLSASRPQDRQFILSSKKLLLSDSGFYLCAWSVLSLQETQYFGPGTRLLVL.

V usage is TRBV28 and J usage is TRBJ2-1; 11 bases agree with TRBD2. V lost 2 bases, J lost 8 bases, and 5 bases stayed unmatched. Germline CDR1 reads MDHEN; CDR2 reads SYDVKM. The CDR3 sequence is 15 residues long. This CDR3 is CASSLASGRSDEQFF. The CDR3 DNA is TGTGCCAGCAGTTTAGCTAGCGGGAGGAGTGATGAGCAGTTCTTC.

This clone has only a few counts. The chain employs TRBV7-2 and TRBJ2-7, with 15 bases aligning to TRBD2. The trim removed 8 bases at V and 4 bases at J, leaving 9 bases unmatched. Looked up from germline, CDR1 is SGHTA and CDR2 is FQGNSA. CDR3 length: 16 amino acids. As DNA, the CDR3 is TGTGCCAGCGGGACTAGCGGGGGGCCCGCTCTTTACGAGCAGTACTTC. Its protein is CASGTSGGPALYEQYF.

J is TRBJ2-1 and V is TRBV28; D possibly corresponds to TRBD2 (6 bases). CDR3 length: 13 amino acids. Trimming took 2 bases from V and 6 from J, leaving 8 bases between them. The germline CDR1 and CDR2 sequences are MDHEN and SYDVKM. DNA for the CDR3: TGTGCCAGCAGTTTAACGACTAGCAATGAGCAGTTCTTC. Translating it yields CASSLTTSNEQFF.